Sequencing of this T cell receptor beta chain was carried out in a study of T cell responses to AZD1222 COVID-19 vaccine. Study observations and caveats: Most donors were white British, females outnumbered males, and clonal diversity was possibly underestimated. No day 14 peak samples; only post-peak repertoires were characterized.

Assay: immunoSEQ multiplex PCR; the TCRdb copy retains only in-frame clones and omits some. The sample shows about 180,000 clones, 85% to 95% of them seen only once. There are 15 residues in the CDR3. V lost 0 bases to trimming and J lost 4 bases, with 13 bases between them. Germline-derived CDR1 and CDR2 are SGHRS and YFSETQ. For this clone: The antigen remains undetermined.

It was second doses at about 4 or about 12 weeks that were pooled. The chain combines TRBV5-1 with TRBJ1-2, with no clear D. The sequence was collected from an adult who received the AZD1222 COVID-19 vaccine. This specimen was peripheral blood, taken 28 days after the second AZD1222 dose. In DNA form, the CDR3 reads TGCGCCAGCAGCTTGGGTATGGGCGTCGGCTATGGCTACACCTTC. Its protein is CASSLGMGVGYGYTF.